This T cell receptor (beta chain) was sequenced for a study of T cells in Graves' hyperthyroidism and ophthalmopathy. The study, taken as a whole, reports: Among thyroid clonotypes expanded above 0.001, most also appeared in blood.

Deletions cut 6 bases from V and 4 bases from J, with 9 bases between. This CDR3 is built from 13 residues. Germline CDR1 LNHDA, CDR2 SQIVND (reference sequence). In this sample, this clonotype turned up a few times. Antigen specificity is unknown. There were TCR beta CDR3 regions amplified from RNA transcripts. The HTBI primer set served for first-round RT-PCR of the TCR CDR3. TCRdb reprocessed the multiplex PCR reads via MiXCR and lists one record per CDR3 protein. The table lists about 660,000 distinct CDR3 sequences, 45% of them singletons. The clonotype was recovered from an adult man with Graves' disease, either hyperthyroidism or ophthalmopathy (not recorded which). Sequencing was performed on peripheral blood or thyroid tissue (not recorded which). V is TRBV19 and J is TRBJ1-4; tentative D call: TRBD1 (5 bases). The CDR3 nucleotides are TGTGCCAGTAGAGGGGTGCTTAATGAAAAACTGTTTTTT. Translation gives CASRGVLNEKLFF.